The rows below give T cell receptor beta chains drawn from one sample of a study of blood T cell repertoires in COVID-19. Clones were read by immunoSEQ multiplex PCR, and TCRdb kept only the in-frame ones, dropping some. The sample carries about 170,000 clones, approximately 91% recorded once. Sequencing used peripheral blood. All receptors come from a man aged 18 to 30 with COVID-19, enrolled during active disease. Both conserved end residues are part of each CDR3. The order of the fields is D gene, CDR3 length, J gene, V gene, clone size, CDR3 protein, CDR3 DNA. A D gene is named only where the DNA matches it firmly. Not every row has a clone size; where given, it reads once, few, many or a size class.

D: -; length: 12; J: TRBJ2-1; V: TRBV10-3; size: -; CDR3: CAISEEVNEQFF; DNA: TGTGCCATCAGTGAAGAGGTTAATGAGCAGTTCTTC
D: TRBD2; length: 16; J: TRBJ2-2; V: TRBV18; size: -; CDR3: CASSPGAGANTGELFF; DNA: TGTGCCAGCTCACCCGGAGCGGGGGCGAACACCGGGGAGCTGTTTTTT
D: -; length: 15; J: TRBJ2-5; V: TRBV21-1; size: -; CDR3: CASSKGAGVRKTQYF; DNA: TGTGCCAGCAGCAAAGGTGCCGGGGTGAGGAAGACCCAGTACTTC
D: -; length: 14; J: TRBJ1-1; V: TRBV11-2; size: -; CDR3: CASSTRGFSTEAFF; DNA: TGTGCCAGCAGCACCAGGGGATTTAGCACTGAAGCTTTCTTT
D: -; length: 13; J: TRBJ2-5; V: TRBV29-1; size: -; CDR3: CSVGLRQQETQYF; DNA: TGCAGCGTTGGGCTGAGACAGCAAGAGACCCAGTACTTC
D: -; length: 13; J: TRBJ1-1; V: TRBV5-1; size: few; CDR3: CASSLNSDLEAFF; DNA: TGCGCCAGCAGCTTGAACTCCGACTTAGAAGCTTTCTTT
D: TRBD2; length: 13; J: TRBJ2-1; V: TRBV6-5; size: few; CDR3: CASSSGLVGEQFF; DNA: TGTGCCAGCAGTTCGGGACTAGTCGGTGAGCAGTTCTTC
D: -; length: 13; J: TRBJ2-1; V: TRBV4-1; size: -; CDR3: CASSVVYYNEQFF; DNA: TGCGCCAGCAGCGTGGTCTACTACAATGAGCAGTTCTTC
D: -; length: 16; J: TRBJ1-2; V: TRBV6-1; size: -; CDR3: CASSARGAGVGHGYTF; DNA: TGTGCCAGCAGTGCCCGGGGGGCAGGGGTAGGTCATGGCTACACCTTC
D: TRBD2; length: 15; J: TRBJ2-7; V: TRBV2; size: -; CDR3: CASRALAGSSYEQYF; DNA: TGTGCCAGCAGGGCCCTAGCGGGAAGCTCCTACGAGCAGTACTTC
D: TRBD2; length: 16; J: TRBJ2-1; V: TRBV24-1; size: once; CDR3: CATSDLERGHRDEQFF; DNA: TGTGCCACCAGTGATTTGGAGCGGGGGCACCGCGATGAGCAGTTCTTC
D: -; length: 13; J: TRBJ2-2; V: TRBV12-3/TRBV12-4; size: -; CDR3: CASSTGYTGELFF; DNA: TGTGCCAGCAGCACAGGGTATACCGGGGAGCTGTTTTTT
D: -; length: 14; J: TRBJ1-2; V: TRBV28; size: -; CDR3: CASLSMGHRYGYTF; DNA: TGTGCCAGCCTTAGTATGGGACACCGCTATGGCTACACCTTC
D: -; length: 15; J: TRBJ2-1; V: TRBV21-1; size: -; CDR3: CASSKMWEGLDEQFF; DNA: TGTGCCAGCAGCAAAATGTGGGAGGGCCTGGATGAGCAGTTCTTC
D: -; length: 15; J: TRBJ2-7; V: TRBV19; size: -; CDR3: CASSIASHLTYEQYF; DNA: TGTGCCAGTAGTATCGCTTCACATCTTACCTACGAGCAGTACTTC
D: -; length: 15; J: TRBJ2-7; V: TRBV4-3; size: -; CDR3: CASSQDQGFSYEQYF; DNA: TGCGCCAGCAGCCAAGACCAGGGATTTTCCTACGAGCAGTACTTC
D: -; length: 13; J: TRBJ2-7; V: TRBV4-3; size: -; CDR3: CASSQEFENEQYF; DNA: TGCGCCAGCAGCCAAGAGTTCGAGAACGAGCAGTACTTC
D: TRBD1; length: 20; J: TRBJ1-5; V: TRBV27; size: -; CDR3: CASSLFGVGTGSHSNQPQHF; DNA: TGTGCCAGCAGTTTATTCGGTGTAGGGACAGGATCCCATAGCAATCAGCCCCAGCATTTT
D: TRBD1; length: 16; J: TRBJ2-1; V: TRBV15; size: -; CDR3: CATSSLGEQGVNEQFF; DNA: TGTGCCACCAGCTCCCTTGGGGAACAGGGGGTAAATGAGCAGTTCTTC
D: -; length: 16; J: TRBJ1-2; V: TRBV7-9; size: -; CDR3: CASSLTPQGRDYGYTF; DNA: TGTGCCAGCAGCTTAACCCCCCAGGGGAGGGACTATGGCTACACCTTC
D: -; length: 12; J: TRBJ1-2; V: TRBV24-1; size: -; CDR3: CATSDFSGGYTF; DNA: TGTGCCACCAGTGATTTTAGCGGGGGCTACACCTTC
D: TRBD1; length: 13; J: TRBJ1-2; V: TRBV6-2/TRBV6-3; size: -; CDR3: CASSNRQGGGYTF; DNA: TGTGCCAGCAGCAACCGACAGGGTGGTGGCTACACCTTC
D: -; length: 13; J: TRBJ1-6; V: TRBV9; size: -; CDR3: CASSTRDNSPLHF; DNA: TGTGCCAGCAGTACACGGGATAATTCACCCCTCCACTTT
D: -; length: 14; J: TRBJ2-3; V: TRBV15; size: -; CDR3: CATSRARGTDTQYF; DNA: TGTGCCACCAGCAGAGCCAGGGGTACAGATACGCAGTATTTT
D: -; length: 14; J: TRBJ2-7; V: TRBV19; size: -; CDR3: CASSDPDRYYEQYF; DNA: TGTGCCAGTAGTGACCCTGACAGGTACTACGAGCAGTACTTC
D: -; length: 15; J: TRBJ1-1; V: TRBV7-8; size: -; CDR3: CASRYSRGDGTEAFF; DNA: TGTGCCAGCAGATATTCCAGGGGCGATGGCACTGAAGCTTTCTTT
D: TRBD1; length: 16; J: TRBJ1-5; V: TRBV6-2/TRBV6-3; size: -; CDR3: CASSRGQGPFGQPQHF; DNA: TGTGCCAGCAGCCGCGGACAGGGCCCATTTGGGCAGCCCCAGCATTTT
D: -; length: 15; J: TRBJ1-5; V: TRBV11-2; size: -; CDR3: CASSPRGGPNQPQHF; DNA: TGTGCCAGCAGCCCCCGGGGGGGCCCGAATCAGCCCCAGCATTTT
D: -; length: 14; J: TRBJ2-7; V: TRBV9; size: -; CDR3: CASNMGQRSYEQYF; DNA: TGTGCCAGCAACATGGGGCAGAGAAGCTACGAGCAGTACTTC
D: -; length: 16; J: TRBJ2-1; V: TRBV28; size: -; CDR3: CASSRGLRNSYNEQFF; DNA: TGTGCCAGCAGCAGGGGACTACGCAACTCCTACAATGAGCAGTTCTTC
D: -; length: 16; J: TRBJ1-6; V: TRBV5-1; size: -; CDR3: CASSLRGSGQVSPLHF; DNA: TGCGCCAGCAGCTTGAGGGGATCGGGTCAAGTCTCACCCCTCCACTTT
D: TRBD2; length: 19; J: TRBJ2-2; V: TRBV7-9; size: -; CDR3: CASSLWVLLAGVNTGELFF; DNA: TGTGCCAGCAGCTTATGGGTCCTGCTAGCGGGAGTGAACACCGGGGAGCTGTTTTTT
D: TRBD1; length: 13; J: TRBJ1-2; V: TRBV9; size: -; CDR3: CASSGDRGDGYTF; DNA: TGTGCCAGCAGCGGGGACAGGGGTGATGGCTACACCTTC
D: -; length: 15; J: TRBJ2-7; V: TRBV28; size: once; CDR3: CASSLSRTGSYEQYF; DNA: TGTGCCAGCAGTTTATCCCGAACAGGGTCCTACGAGCAGTACTTC
D: TRBD1; length: 14; J: TRBJ2-2; V: TRBV19; size: -; CDR3: CASRQGAETGELFF; DNA: TGTGCCAGTAGACAGGGGGCTGAAACCGGGGAGCTGTTTTTT
D: -; length: 18; J: TRBJ2-1; V: TRBV23-1; size: -; CDR3: CASSQSSPCRSSYNEQFF; DNA: TGCGCCAGCAGTCAATCGAGTCCTTGTAGGAGCTCCTACAATGAGCAGTTCTTC
D: -; length: 12; J: TRBJ2-7; V: TRBV6-5; size: once; CDR3: CASSRTPYEQYF; DNA: TGTGCCAGCAGCCGAACACCCTACGAGCAGTACTTC